The next 5 T cell receptor beta chains were all read from a single sample in a study of blood T cells in healthy people across ages. A second PCR, run for about 6 to 11 cycles, used a sample-barcoded 5' primer plus a J-beta primer mix. TCRdb independently ran MiXCR on the 5' RACE reads; one entry per CDR3 protein. The table shows about 730,000 distinct CDR3 sequences, with around 46% occurring only once. The sequenced material came from blood. These receptors came from a woman aged 60-75 years in good health.

A note on this clonotype: The conserved phenylalanine or tryptophan normally closing the CDR3 is absent here, so this likely arose from a read error. This chain links TRBV7-2 with TRBJ2-7; D unresolved. Germline V gives CDR1 SGHTA, CDR2 FQGNSA. The ends were cut back, 5 bases at V and 2 bases at J, with 10 bases in the middle. This CDR3 region has 13 residues. CDR3 in amino acids: CASSQSRPYEQYY. CDR3 in DNA: TGTGCCAGCAGCCAGTCTAGGCCCTACGAGCAGTACTAC.

This chain uses TRBV27 with TRBJ2-3; 7 bases are shared with TRBD2. CDR3 size: 15 residues. V was clipped by 2 bases and J by 6 bases; unmatched bases: 8. The germline V gene has CDR1 MNHEY and CDR2 SMNVEV (reference sequence). This CDR3 is CASSLMSGGWDTQYF. The CDR3 DNA sequence: TGTGCCAGCAGTTTAATGTCGGGGGGATGGGATACGCAGTATTTT.

As to this clonotype: Germline is not matched at one junction end, which may reflect a read error. The V and J genes are TRBV3-1 and TRBJ2-6, with a weak D call TRBD2 (6 bases). The germline gives CDR1 LGHDT, CDR2 YNNKEL (reference sequence). The CDR3 length is 15 residues. CDR3 sequence (DNA): TGTACCAGCAGCCCTGGGAGGACTGGGGCCAACGTCCTGACTTTC. It is translated as CTSSPGRTGANVLTF.

V and J are TRBV6-1 and TRBJ2-5; 9 nucleotides line up with TRBD2. The CDR3 sequence is 15 residues long. The germline CDR1 and CDR2 sequences are MNHNS and SASEGT. J lost 2 bases, V lost 6 bases, and 7 bases had no gene match. CDR3 bases: TGTGCCAGCAGCCTAGCGGGGTACCCTCAAGAGACCCAGTACTTC. Encoded protein: CASSLAGYPQETQYF.

The genes are TRBV6-5 and TRBJ1-4, with 8 bases that match TRBD1. Germline-derived CDR1 and CDR2 are MNHEY and SVGAGI. This CDR3 comprises 14 residues. Trimming cost V 6 bases and J 7 bases; bases outside gene matches: 7. The CDR3 loop reads CASSPWTGREKLFF. In DNA form, the CDR3 reads TGTGCCAGCAGCCCTTGGACAGGGCGTGAAAAACTGTTTTTT.